The 23 T cell receptor beta chains in this list originate from one sample, sequenced in a study of yellow fever vaccine responses in identical twins. MiXCR, run by TCRdb on the RT-PCR reads, gives a single entry per CDR3 protein. The sample lists approximately 1,000 distinct CDR3 sequences; around 80% were seen once. Sequences were derived from T cells from blood (PBMCs), unsorted or a sorted subset (not recorded which), sampled before or after yellow fever vaccination (not recorded which). Receptors originate from a female donor who received the yellow fever vaccine.

The V call is TRBV7-9, the J call TRBJ2-1; D is undetermined. Trimming took off 2 bases at V and 7 bases at J, with 12 bases between the two ends. Germline CDR1 reads SEHNR; CDR2 reads FQNEAQ (reference sequence). The CDR3 has 14 amino acids. CDR3 sequence reads: CASSLLVGNNEQFF. As DNA, the CDR3 is TGTGCCAGCAGCTTATTGGTTGGCAATAATGAGCAGTTCTTC.

The chain joins TRBV4-1 to TRBJ2-3; 10 bases match TRBD2. This CDR3 is built from 17 residues. V was pared by 4 bases and J by 5 bases, with 12 bases of the junction left unmatched. Per germline, CDR1 MGHRA and CDR2 YSYEKL. CDR3 in amino acids: CASSLQRAGGPLDTQYF. The CDR3 DNA reads as TGCGCCAGCAGCCTCCAGCGAGCGGGGGGGCCACTAGATACGCAGTATTTT.

J is TRBJ2-2 and V is TRBV2, with TRBD2 as a possible D gene (5 bases). V was shortened by 6 bases and J by 6 bases, with 17 bases between the two germline ends. Germline CDR1 and CDR2: SNHLY and FYNNEI. The CDR3 spans 15 residues. The CDR3 protein is CASSSGNLSPGELFF. CDR3 DNA sequence: TGTGCCAGCAGCTCGGGGAATTTGTCACCCGGGGAGCTGTTTTTT.

This clonotype was counted a few times. The chain uses TRBV11-2 and TRBJ2-4; D is possibly TRBD2 (5 bases). Germline CDR1 SGHAT, CDR2 FQNNGV. This CDR3 comprises 14 residues. The V end was cut by 7 bases, the J end by 4 bases, with 14 bases between. The CDR3: CASTPGRTKNIQYF. CDR3 sequence (DNA): TGTGCCAGCACCCCCGGACGGACTAAAAACATTCAGTACTTC.

This clonotype appeared a single time. The V call is TRBV6-1, the J call TRBJ1-2; a possible D gene is TRBD1 (5 bases). Trimming stripped 6 bases from V and 0 bases from J, with 14 bases between. This CDR3 contains 15 residues. Germline CDR1 is MNHNS and CDR2 is SASEGT. The CDR3 loop reads CASRQPGHPNYGYTF. The CDR3 nucleotides read TGTGCCAGCAGACAACCAGGGCACCCTAACTATGGCTACACCTTC.

The chain couples TRBV10-3 to TRBJ2-1, with no clear D. V was trimmed by 0 bases and J by 5 bases, leaving 8 bases between them. CDR3 length: 14 residues. CDR1 and CDR2 from the germline V gene are ENHRY and SYGVKD. The CDR3 loop reads CAISESALNNEQFF. CDR3 nucleotide sequence: TGTGCCATCAGTGAGTCAGCCCTCAACAATGAGCAGTTCTTC.

The rearrangement joins TRBV4-1 to TRBJ1-2; D ambiguous. The ends were cut back, 4 bases at V and 4 bases at J, with 10 bases in the middle. This CDR3 has 13 amino acids. The germline V gene has CDR1 MGHRA and CDR2 YSYEKL. CDR3 DNA sequence: TGCGCCAGCAGCCCCAGTGTCGGCTATGGCTACACCTTC. Its protein product is CASSPSVGYGYTF.

The V and J genes are TRBV6-2 or TRBV6-3 and TRBJ2-1; D is uncertain. CDR1 MNHEY and CDR2 SVGEGT come from the germline V gene. Trimming left V 5 bases short and J 5 bases short, with 4 bases between. The CDR3 sequence is 11 residues long. The CDR3 nucleotides are TGTGCCAGCAGTCGGGACAATGAGCAGTTCTTC. This translates into CASSRDNEQFF.

The table lists this clonotype with a count of one. The V call is TRBV2, the J call TRBJ2-5; D is ambiguous. V lost 7 bases and J lost 5, with 8 bases in between. This CDR3 is built from 11 residues. Germline CDR1 and CDR2: SNHLY and FYNNEI. As DNA, the CDR3 is TGTGCCAGCACCCCCAGGGAGACCCAGTACTTC. Residues: CASTPRETQYF. Full variable domain (rest looked up from reference TRBV2 and TRBJ2-5): EPEVTQTPSHQVTQMGQEVILRCVPISNHLYFYWYRQILGQKVEFLVSFYNNEISEKSEIFDDQFSVERPDGSNFTLKIRSTKLEDSAMYFCASTPRETQYFGPGTRLLVL.

This rearrangement joins TRBV11-1 to TRBJ2-3; 9 bases are shared with TRBD2. Germline lookup yields CDR1 SGHAT and CDR2 FQDESV (reference sequence). The trim removed 6 bases at V and 5 bases at J, leaving 6 bases unmatched. The CDR3 spans 14 residues. The CDR3 protein is CASSAQLAGDTQYF. As DNA, the CDR3 is TGTGCCAGCAGTGCCCAACTAGCGGGAGATACGCAGTATTTT.

The chain has TRBV19 and TRBJ2-1; 7 bases line up with TRBD2. V shed 2 bases, J shed 4 bases, and the junction held 8 bases outside the gene matches. Germline CDR1 and CDR2: LNHDA and SQIVND (reference sequence). CDR3 length: 16 amino acids. CDR3 coding DNA: TGTGCCAGTAGTATAACCGTCGGCGGGAGTTACAATGAGCAGTTCTTC. Residues: CASSITVGGSYNEQFF.

The CDR3 DNA is TGTGCCAGCAGCCAAGCCTCGTCCGGGGGAGGTTCACCCCTCCACTTT. Encoded protein: CASSQASSGGGSPLHF. The V and J genes are TRBV4-2 and TRBJ1-6; D is perhaps TRBD1 (5 bases). The V gene lost 1 base and the J gene lost 9 bases, with 16 bases spanning the gap. CDR1 is LGHNA, CDR2 YNFKEQ, per germline. The CDR3 length is 16 residues.

The chain uses TRBV11-1 and TRBJ2-2; no clear D gene. The germline CDR1 and CDR2 sequences are SGHAT and FQDESV (reference sequence). Trimming pared 4 bases from V and 1 base from J, leaving 7 bases between. The CDR3 has 14 residues. This CDR3 reads CASSSSGNTGELFF. The CDR3 region has the DNA TGTGCCAGCAGCTCAAGTGGGAACACCGGGGAGCTGTTTTTT. Filled out from reference TRBV11-1 and TRBJ2-2, the complete variable domain reads EAEVAQSPRYKITEKSQAVAFWCDPISGHATLYWYRQILGQGPELLVQFQDESVVDDSQLPKDRFSAERLKGVDSTLKIQPAELGDSAMYLCASSSSGNTGELFFGEGSRLTVL.

The chain uses TRBV24-1 and TRBJ2-1; 9 bases fit TRBD2. Looked up from germline, CDR1 is KGHDR and CDR2 is SFDVKD. CDR3 length equals 16 residues. Trimming at V came to 4 bases and at J to 2 bases, leaving 5 bases not matched to a gene. The CDR3 loop is CATSEYSGSPYNEQFF. CDR3 nucleotides: TGTGCCACCAGTGAGTATAGCGGGAGCCCCTACAATGAGCAGTTCTTC.

The chain uses TRBV10-1 and TRBJ1-1; D call uncertain. Per the germline V gene, CDR1 is WNHNN and CDR2 is SYGVQD (reference sequence). The CDR3 has 14 residues. V was trimmed by 2 bases and J by 1 base, leaving 8 bases between them. The CDR3 region has the DNA TGCGCCAGCAGTGAGGTGAAGGCGAACACTGAAGCTTTCTTT. It codes for CASSEVKANTEAFF.

The chain employs TRBV20-1 and TRBJ1-5, with 7 bases lining up with TRBD1. Germline CDR1 is DFQATT and CDR2 is SNEGSKA (reference sequence). Trimming removed 5 bases from V and 7 bases from J; junction bases left unmatched: 8. There are 13 residues in the CDR3. The CDR3 DNA sequence: TGCAGTGCTGACAGGGAGAAGGGCCAGCCCCAGCATTTT. Amino acid sequence: CSADREKGQPQHF.

The CDR3 here is CASSQAHNLPNEQFF. The CDR3, as DNA: TGTGCCAGCAGCCAAGCACACAACCTCCCCAATGAGCAGTTCTTC. The V and J genes are TRBV3-1 and TRBJ2-1; D is undetermined. The CDR3 covers 15 residues. Trimming took off 1 base at V and 6 bases at J, with 13 bases between the two ends. Germline V lookup: CDR1 LGHDT, CDR2 YNNKEL (reference sequence).

The chain couples TRBV7-2 to TRBJ2-7; no clear D gene. CDR3 length: 15 amino acids. Trimming took 2 bases from V and 6 from J, leaving 17 bases between them. Germline assignment: CDR1 SGHTA and CDR2 FQGNSA. The CDR3 is CASSLYPGSEIEQYF. The CDR3 DNA is TGTGCCAGCAGCTTATACCCCGGGTCGGAGATCGAGCAGTACTTC.

The chain joins TRBV5-1 to TRBJ2-7; tentative D call: TRBD2 (5 bases). CDR3 length: 12 amino acids. CDR1 and CDR2 from the germline V gene are SGHRS and YFSETQ. Trimming left V 5 bases short and J 3 bases short, with 9 bases between. CDR3 in DNA: TGCGCCAGCAGGCAGGACTTCTACGAGCAGTACTTC. This translates into CASRQDFYEQYF. Together with reference TRBV5-1 and TRBJ2-7, the CDR3 gives the full variable domain: KAGVTQTPRYLIKTRGQQVTLSCSPISGHRSVSWYQQTPGQGLQFLFEYFSETQRNKGNFPGRFSGRQFSNSRSEMNVSTLELGDSALYLCASRQDFYEQYFGPGTRLTVT.

The chain combines TRBV21-1 with TRBJ2-7; TRBD2, the table's D call, lacks a check against the DNA. TRBV21-1 is assigned pseudogene status. The CDR3 is made up of 17 amino acids. The CDR3 region has the DNA TGTGCCAGCAGCAAATATTGGCCGGGGAGGGGCAGTGACGAGCAGTACTTC. Translating gives CASSKYWPGRGSDEQYF.

V and J are TRBV5-4 and TRBJ2-5; D is ambiguous. CDR3 length: 12 residues. The germline V and J ends were trimmed by 0 bases and 8 bases, with 8 bases remaining between them. CDR1 and CDR2 from the germline V gene are SGHNT and YYREEE (reference sequence). The CDR3 nucleotides are TGTGCCAGCAGCTTGGCGGGCGGTACCCAGTACTTC. Translation gives CASSLAGGTQYF.

The table lists this clonotype with a count of one. The chain combines TRBV7-9 with TRBJ2-2; 7 bases agree with TRBD2. V was clipped by 5 bases and J by 1 base; unmatched bases: 7. Germline V gives CDR1 SEHNR, CDR2 FQNEAQ (reference sequence). This CDR3 has 16 residues. As DNA, the CDR3 is TGTGCCAGCAGCACCGGGACTACCAAGAACACCGGGGAGCTGTTTTTT. Its protein product is CASSTGTTKNTGELFF.

The genes are TRBV6-1 and TRBJ2-7; a possible D gene is TRBD2 (5 bases). Trimming stripped 0 bases from V and 8 bases from J, with 20 bases between. The CDR3 loop spans 16 amino acids. Germline assignment: CDR1 MNHNS and CDR2 SASEGT. CDR3 residues: CASSEAVEGPEAKQYF. CDR3 DNA sequence: TGTGCCAGCAGTGAAGCAGTAGAAGGGCCGGAGGCCAAGCAGTACTTC.